Each of the 22 T cell receptor beta chains below was sequenced from the same sample in a study of blood T cells in healthy people across ages. Then a second PCR, running roughly 7 to 11 cycles, was carried out with a sample-barcoded 5' primer and a J-beta primer mix. TCRdb reanalysed the 5' RACE reads using MiXCR and keeps one entry per CDR3 protein. Of approximately 1,000,000 distinct CDR3 sequences detected, less than 45% appear once; the ten largest clones hold roughly 14%. Sequenced sample: blood. The receptors shown here come from a man in his late teens or twenties in good health.

This chain uses TRBV27 with TRBJ2-4; possible D gene TRBD2, 5 bases. This CDR3 is built from 13 residues. V lost 5 bases to trimming and J lost 7 bases, with 12 bases between them. The germline V gene has CDR1 MNHEY and CDR2 SMNVEV (reference sequence). The CDR3 sequence is CASSLGERNIQYF. In DNA form, the CDR3 reads TGTGCCAGCAGTCTCGGGGAGCGGAACATTCAGTACTTC.

This clonotype appeared a few times. The chain is built from TRBV29-1 and TRBJ2-3, with 9 bases identical to TRBD2. This CDR3 is built from 14 residues. Germline V gives CDR1 SQVTM, CDR2 ANQGSEA. The CDR3 DNA reads TGCGGAGGTCGGCGGGGGGGCCCCCCAGATACGCAGTATTTT. Translating it yields CGGRRGGPPDTQYF.

As concerns this clonotype: It may be a read error: a sequence one base away is much more abundant. The J gene is TRBJ2-5, the V gene TRBV27; D remains unclear. Trimming left V 5 bases short and J 13 bases short, with 20 bases between. Looked up from germline, CDR1 is MNHEY and CDR2 is SMNVEV (reference sequence). The CDR3 runs to 13 residues. The CDR3 loop reads CASSPTLDRRAYF. CDR3 sequence (DNA): TGTGCCAGCAGTCCCACCCTTGACCGAAGGGCGTACTTC.

This clonotype came up a few times. The chain couples TRBV29-1 to TRBJ1-2, with 7 positions matching TRBD1. There are 17 residues in the CDR3. Trimming removed 1 base from V and 3 bases from J; junction bases left unmatched: 14. In germline, CDR1 is SQVTM, CDR2 ANQGSEA. The CDR3 protein is CSVEGGIETGTDYGYTF. The CDR3, as DNA: TGCAGCGTTGAAGGTGGAATTGAGACCGGGACAGACTATGGCTACACCTTC.

The CDR3 DNA reads as TGTGCCAGCAAGTATCTAGGACAGTTATATCAGCCCCAGCATTTT. As protein: CASKYLGQLYQPQHF. V and J are TRBV6-1 and TRBJ1-5; a weak D match, TRBD1 (6 bases). CDR3 length equals 15 residues. Trimming shortened V by 7 bases and J by 5 bases, and 18 bases separated the two germline ends. Germline V lookup: CDR1 MNHNS, CDR2 SASEGT.

This clonotype was detected only once. The chain combines TRBV4-2 with TRBJ2-1; 9 bases match TRBD1. The assigned J gene may be wrong: the sequence end matches TRBJ2-7 better. The CDR3 is 16 amino acids. Germline CDR1 is LGHNA and CDR2 is YNFKEQ. The CDR3 nucleotides read TGTGCCAGCAGCCCCCGGGACAGGGTTACCTACAATGAGCAGTACTTC. It codes for CASSPRDRVTYNEQYF.

The V and J genes are TRBV6-2 or TRBV6-3 and TRBJ1-2; D is possibly TRBD1 (5 bases). V was trimmed by 3 bases and J by 0 bases, leaving 17 bases between them. From germline, CDR1 is MNHEY and CDR2 SVGEGT. This CDR3 spans 17 amino acids. CDR3 in DNA: TGTGCCAGCAGTTATAAAATCGGGACGGGAACTAACTATGGCTACACCTTC. Amino acid sequence: CASSYKIGTGTNYGYTF.

This chain joins TRBV7-9 and TRBJ2-7; no firm D call. There are 12 residues in the CDR3. Per germline, CDR1 SEHNR and CDR2 FQNEAQ (reference sequence). V lost 3 bases to trimming and J lost 2 bases, with 5 bases between them. This CDR3 reads CASSFDTYEQYF. The CDR3 DNA reads as TGTGCCAGCAGCTTCGATACCTACGAGCAGTACTTC.

This clonotype was counted a few times. In nucleotides, the CDR3 is TGCAGTGCAGGAGGAACAGGGCAAGAGACCCAGTACTTC. As protein: CSAGGTGQETQYF. The chain couples TRBV20-1 to TRBJ2-5; D is perhaps TRBD1 (6 bases). Looked up from germline, CDR1 is DFQATT and CDR2 is SNEGSKA (reference sequence). Trimming pared 6 bases from V and 2 bases from J, leaving 13 bases between. The CDR3 extends over 13 amino acids.

In its sample, this clonotype was seen a few times. The chain is built from TRBV12-5 and TRBJ2-7; D is possibly TRBD2 (6 bases). CDR1 is LGHNT and CDR2 is FRNRAP in the germline V gene. CDR3 length: 14 residues. Trimming left V 2 bases short and J 3 bases short, with 11 bases between. CDR3 protein: CASGLLEAGYEQYF. The CDR3, as DNA: TGTGCTAGTGGTTTGCTAGAAGCGGGCTACGAGCAGTACTTC. Full variable domain (remainder filled in from reference TRBV12-5 and TRBJ2-7): DARVTQTPRHKVTEMGQEVTMRCQPILGHNTVFWYRQTMMQGLELLAYFRNRAPLDDSGMPKDRFSAEMPDATLATLKIQPSEPRDSAVYFCASGLLEAGYEQYFGPGTRLTVT.

The CDR3 DNA is TGTGCCAGCAGTTCCAGGGGACAGGGACGGAATACCGGGGAGCTGTTTTTT. This translates into CASSSRGQGRNTGELFF. The chain links TRBV28 to TRBJ2-2, with TRBD1 matching 9 bases. Germline loops: CDR1 MDHEN, CDR2 SYDVKM. V lost 4 bases, J lost 5 bases, and 11 bases stayed unmatched. This CDR3 is 17 amino acids long.

This clonotype was picked up a small number of times. This chain joins TRBV7-2 and TRBJ2-3; TRBD2 matches 10 bases. V trimming: 5 bases; J trimming: 3 bases; junction bases outside the gene matches: 2. Germline CDR1 SGHTA, CDR2 FQGNSA. The CDR3 covers 14 residues. CDR3 sequence: CASSAGLATDTQYF. CDR3 nucleotides: TGTGCCAGCAGCGCGGGACTAGCGACAGATACGCAGTATTTT. Full variable domain (remainder filled in from reference TRBV7-2 and TRBJ2-3): GAGVSQSPSNKVTEKGKDVELRCDPISGHTALYWYRQSLGQGLEFLIYFQGNSAPDKSGLPSDRFSAERTGGSVSTLTIQRTQQEDSAVYLCASSAGLATDTQYFGPGTRLTVL.

V is TRBV20-1 and J is TRBJ2-3, with no clear D. Germline V lookup: CDR1 DFQATT, CDR2 SNEGSKA (reference sequence). Trimming stripped 8 bases from V and 0 bases from J, with 15 bases between. CDR3 length: 14 residues. The CDR3 region has the DNA TGCAGTCGTCGAAAGGATGAAAGCACAGATACGCAGTATTTT. It codes for CSRRKDESTDTQYF.

This clonotype was seen ten or more times. The rearrangement uses TRBV20-1 and TRBJ2-3; D is perhaps TRBD2 (6 bases). There are 13 residues in the CDR3. V was clipped by 7 bases and J by 1 base, with 12 bases between them. Looked up from germline, CDR1 is DFQATT and CDR2 is SNEGSKA (reference sequence). The CDR3 loop reads CSGVPSGTDTQYF. CDR3 nucleotides: TGCAGTGGGGTACCTAGCGGCACAGATACGCAGTATTTT.

This rearrangement joins TRBV5-1 to TRBJ2-3; D may be TRBD1 or TRBD2 (5 bases each). V dropped 3 bases and J dropped 1 base, with 12 bases sitting between them. CDR1 and CDR2 from the germline V gene are SGHRS and YFSETQ. The CDR3 extends over 15 amino acids. CDR3 in amino acids: CASSSDRGGTDTQYF. CDR3 DNA: TGCGCCAGCAGCTCTGATCGAGGGGGCACAGATACGCAGTATTTT. The variable domain in full, with the rest retrieved from reference TRBV5-1 and TRBJ2-3, is KAGVTQTPRYLIKTRGQQVTLSCSPISGHRSVSWYQQTPGQGLQFLFEYFSETQRNKGNFPGRFSGRQFSNSRSEMNVSTLELGDSALYLCASSSDRGGTDTQYFGPGTRLTVL.

The gene calls are TRBV27 and TRBJ1-2; D unresolved. Germline V gene lookup returns CDR1 MNHEY and CDR2 SMNVEV (reference sequence). The CDR3 has 14 amino acids. Trimming removed 5 bases at V and 6 bases at J, with 16 bases between. The CDR3 nucleotides read TGTGCCAGCAGTCCTCAACGGGGTAGGGATGGCTACACCTTC. Protein: CASSPQRGRDGYTF.

The chain is built from TRBV6-2 or TRBV6-3 and TRBJ2-3; D assignment may be TRBD1 or TRBD2 (7 bases each). CDR3 size: 14 residues. Germline V lookup: CDR1 MNHEY, CDR2 SVGEGT. V was pared by 5 bases and J by 4 bases, with 13 bases between. CDR3 amino acids: CASSDREGADTQYF. CDR3 nucleotides: TGTGCCAGCAGTGACAGGGAGGGGGCAGATACGCAGTATTTT.

This clonotype was counted a few times. The V and J genes are TRBV9 and TRBJ1-5; D is unresolved. This CDR3 is built from 14 residues. CDR1 is SGDLS, CDR2 YYNGEE, per germline. V lost 3 bases and J 4 bases, leaving 11 bases between the germline ends. The CDR3 reads CASSGSGFNQPQHF. CDR3 DNA: TGTGCCAGCAGCGGTTCGGGGTTTAATCAGCCCCAGCATTTT. Looking up the rest from reference TRBV9 and TRBJ1-5 gives the full variable domain: DSGVTQTPKHLITATGQRVTLRCSPRSGDLSVYWYQQSLDQGLQFLIQYYNGEERAKGNILERFSAQQFPDLHSELNLSSLELGDSALYFCASSGSGFNQPQHFGDGTRLSIL.

The chain recombines TRBV7-2 with TRBJ1-1, with D unresolved. Trimming cost V 5 bases and J 4 bases, with 14 bases left between them. Germline V gives CDR1 SGHTA, CDR2 FQGNSA. CDR3 length: 14 residues. The CDR3 DNA follows: TGTGCCAGCAGCGCGGTCCTGGAAGGCACTGAAGCTTTCTTT. Protein sequence: CASSAVLEGTEAFF.

As concerns this clonotype: One junction end disagrees with the germline gene, perhaps due to a read error. J is TRBJ2-2 and V is TRBV5-1; maybe TRBD1 (7 bases). This CDR3 spans 19 amino acids. CDR1 and CDR2 from the germline V gene are SGHRS and YFSETQ. The CDR3 DNA reads as TGCGCCAGCAGCATACACCGGGACAGCTCCCGATTGAACACCGGGGGGCTGTTTTTT. Translation gives CASSIHRDSSRLNTGGLFF.

This chain joins TRBV12-3 or TRBV12-4 and TRBJ2-3; D might be TRBD1 (6 bases). The CDR3 consists of 14 residues. The V end was cut by 7 bases, the J end by 2 bases, with 13 bases between. The CDR3 here is CASITGTFTDTQYF. The CDR3 DNA follows: TGTGCCAGCATAACCGGGACATTCACAGATACGCAGTATTTT.

The chain links TRBV2 to TRBJ2-3; 7 bases line up with TRBD2. This CDR3 region has 14 residues. V shed 8 bases, J shed 1 base, and the junction held 6 bases outside the gene matches. Germline CDR1 reads SNHLY; CDR2 reads FYNNEI. CDR3 loop: CASGYSGRTDTQYF. DNA of the CDR3: TGTGCCAGCGGCTATAGCGGGCGCACAGATACGCAGTATTTT.